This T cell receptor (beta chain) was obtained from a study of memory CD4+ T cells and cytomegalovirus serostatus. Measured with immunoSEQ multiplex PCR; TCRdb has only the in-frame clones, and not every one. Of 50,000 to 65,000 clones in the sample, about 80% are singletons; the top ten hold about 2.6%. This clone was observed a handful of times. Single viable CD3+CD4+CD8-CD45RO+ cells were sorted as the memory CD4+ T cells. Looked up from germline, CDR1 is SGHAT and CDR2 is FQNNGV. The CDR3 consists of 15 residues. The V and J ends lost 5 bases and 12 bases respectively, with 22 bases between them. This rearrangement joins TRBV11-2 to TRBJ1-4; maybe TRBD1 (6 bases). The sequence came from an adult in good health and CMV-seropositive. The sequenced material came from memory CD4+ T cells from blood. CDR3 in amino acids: CASSPSTVDRIELFF. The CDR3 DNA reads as TGTGCCAGCAGCCCCTCTACCGTAGACAGGATCGAACTGTTTTTT.